This passage covers 10 T cell receptor beta chains from one sample sequenced in a study of cytomegalovirus exposure and HLA in healthy donors. The PCR was carried out with 60 Vbeta primers and 13 Jbeta primers. Sequencing was performed with immunoSEQ multiplex PCR; in TCRdb, only in-frame clones are kept and a portion is missing. The table includes about 120,000 clones, around 75% detected once. The source material was PBMCs. The origin of the receptors is a woman in her fifties or sixties in good health and CMV-seronegative.

The CDR3 is CASSLALGLSTGELFF. Here the CDR3 DNA reads TGTGCCAGCAGCTTAGCGCTTGGCTTAAGCACCGGGGAGCTGTTTTTT. This chain uses TRBV7-9 with TRBJ2-2, with D unclear. This CDR3 region has 16 residues. V was pared by 0 bases and J by 4 bases, with 12 bases between. Looked up from germline, CDR1 is SEHNR and CDR2 is FQNEAQ (reference sequence).

V gene TRBV7-9 combines with J gene TRBJ2-7; the match to TRBD1 covers 7 bases. The CDR3 spans 15 residues. Germline values: CDR1 SEHNR, CDR2 FQNEAQ (reference sequence). The V and J ends lost 1 base and 2 bases, in that order; junction bases with no gene match: 5. The CDR3 reads CASSLEEGATYEQYF. The CDR3 region has the DNA TGTGCCAGCAGCTTAGAAGAGGGGGCCACCTACGAGCAGTACTTC. The full variable domain, its missing parts supplied by reference TRBV7-9 and TRBJ2-7, is DTGVSQNPRHKITKRGQNVTFRCDPISEHNRLYWYRQTLGQGPEFLTYFQNEAQLEKSRLLSDRFSAERPKGSFSTLEIQRTEQGDSAMYLCASSLEEGATYEQYFGPGTRLTVT.

The table lists this clone with a few counts. The chain couples TRBV10-3 to TRBJ2-3, with a weak D call TRBD2 (5 bases). CDR1 ENHRY and CDR2 SYGVKD come from the germline V gene. The CDR3 spans 14 residues. Trimming removed 6 bases from V and 1 base from J, with 11 bases in between. The CDR3 DNA reads TGTGCCATCAGCCTAGCACGCGGCACAGATACGCAGTATTTT. Translation gives CAISLARGTDTQYF.

A word on this clone: Compared with germline, one end of the junction differs, possibly owing to a read error. V gene TRBV7-9 combines with J gene TRBJ2-2, with 9 bases fitting TRBD2. Germline V gene data show CDR1 as SEHNR and CDR2 as FQNEAQ (reference sequence). The CDR3 extends over 17 amino acids. The CDR3, as DNA: TGTTCCAGCAGCTTAGGGCTAGCGGGGATGAACACCGGGGAGCTGTTTTTT. Amino acid sequence: CSSSLGLAGMNTGELFF.

The J gene is TRBJ2-2, the V gene TRBV28; 10 bases are a match to TRBD2. The CDR3 has 18 residues. V trimming: 4 bases; J trimming: 1 base; junction bases outside the gene matches: 9. Germline V gives CDR1 MDHEN, CDR2 SYDVKM. The CDR3 DNA reads as TGTGCCAGCAGTTCATCGCTAGCGGGAGAGCTGAACACCGGGGAGCTGTTTTTT. This sequence encodes CASSSSLAGELNTGELFF.

The chain joins TRBV29-1 to TRBJ2-3, with TRBD2 identical over 11 bases. The germline V gene encodes CDR1 SQVTM and CDR2 ANQGSEA. Trimming removed 6 bases from V and 5 bases from J; junction bases left unmatched: 7. The CDR3 totals 14 residues. The CDR3 reads CSVPTSGNRDTQYF. The CDR3 DNA is TGCAGCGTCCCGACTAGCGGGAACAGAGATACGCAGTATTTT.

The table lists this clone with a few counts. The chain couples TRBV7-2 to TRBJ2-7; 10 bases map to TRBD2. The CDR3 covers 16 residues. The trim removed 2 bases at V and 6 bases at J, leaving 10 bases unmatched. In germline, CDR1 is SGHTA, CDR2 FQGNSA. DNA of the CDR3: TGTGCCAGCAGCTTACCAGCGGGAGGGCCTTGGGTCGAGCAGTACTTC. The encoded protein is CASSLPAGGPWVEQYF.

The CDR3 region is CSVVDSTYEQYF. For the CDR3, the DNA is TGCAGCGTTGTCGACAGCACCTACGAGCAGTACTTC. The chain uses TRBV29-1 and TRBJ2-5, with D possibly TRBD1 on 5 matching bases. Near its end, the DNA agrees better with TRBJ2-7, so the J call may be wrong. Germline lookup yields CDR1 SQVTM and CDR2 ANQGSEA. CDR3 length equals 12 residues.

The V and J genes are TRBV6-6 and TRBJ2-1; perhaps TRBD2 as D (6 bases). In germline, CDR1 is MNHNY, CDR2 SVGAGI (reference sequence). The CDR3 consists of 14 residues. The ends were cut back, 10 bases at V and 6 bases at J, with 19 bases in the middle. The CDR3 nucleotides read TGTGCCACTAGCACGGGAGTTATGTCCAATGAGCAGTTCTTC. As protein: CATSTGVMSNEQFF.

Written as DNA, the CDR3 is TGTGCCAGTAGTATTAACGCGCTGGAGGGGACTGAAGCTTTCTTT. This sequence encodes CASSINALEGTEAFF. The chain carries TRBV19 and TRBJ1-1; D might be TRBD1 (5 bases). V was trimmed by 3 bases and J by 5 bases, leaving 16 bases between them. This CDR3 is 15 amino acids long. CDR1 LNHDA and CDR2 SQIVND come from the germline V gene (reference sequence).